What follows are 11 T cell receptor beta chains derived from one specimen sequenced in a study of T cells after yellow fever vaccination. One entry per CDR3 protein results from TCRdb running MiXCR on the 5' RACE reads. The table records hundreds of thousands of distinct CDR3 sequences, roughly an eighth of them present only once. Source: PBMCs, taken on the day of the yellow fever booster vaccination. These receptors were taken from a man aged 25 to 45 who received the YFV17D yellow fever vaccine.

The chain recombines TRBV28 with TRBJ2-7; D not certain. V shed 1 base and J shed 4 bases, with 14 bases lying between them. Germline V gene lookup returns CDR1 MDHEN and CDR2 SYDVKM. There are 15 residues in the CDR3. CDR3 DNA: TGTGCCAGCAGTTTATTGGGCAGAAGTCGGTACGAGCAGTACTTC. Protein product: CASSLLGRSRYEQYF.

This clonotype was seen at least ten times. The junction does not match germline at one end; this may be a read error. This chain connects TRBV5-1 to TRBJ2-2; D is undetermined. Germline CDR1 and CDR2: SGHRS and YFSETQ. The CDR3 has 12 amino acids. CDR3 bases: TGTGCCAGCAGCTCCTACACCGGGGAGCTGTTTTTT. Translation gives CASSSYTGELFF.

The V and J genes are TRBV5-1 and TRBJ2-1; possibly TRBD1 or TRBD2 for D (5 bases each). Trimming shortened V by 2 bases and J by 9 bases, and 18 bases separated the two germline ends. In germline, CDR1 is SGHRS, CDR2 YFSETQ. CDR3 length: 15 residues. The CDR3 protein is CASSFGTSSMVEQFF. DNA of the CDR3: TGCGCCAGCAGCTTCGGGACCTCGTCCATGGTTGAGCAGTTCTTC.

This chain connects TRBV9 to TRBJ2-2; the D is unclear. V was cut by 1 base and J by 4 bases, with 11 bases left in between. The CDR3 is made up of 15 amino acids. Germline V gene sequence: CDR1 SGDLS, CDR2 YYNGEE. CDR3 coding DNA: TGTGCCAGCAGCGTACAATTTGGGTCCACCGGGGAGCTGTTTTTT. Protein sequence: CASSVQFGSTGELFF.

The table lists this clonotype with many counts. V and J are TRBV27 and TRBJ1-5; tentatively, D is TRBD1 (5 bases). Trimming pared 3 bases from V and 4 bases from J, leaving 7 bases between. Germline assignment: CDR1 MNHEY and CDR2 SMNVEV (reference sequence). There are 13 residues in the CDR3. Here the CDR3 DNA reads TGTGCCAGCAGTTTGACAGAAAATCAGCCCCAGCATTTT. Translation: CASSLTENQPQHF.

The chain employs TRBV28 and TRBJ1-3; the D gene is possibly TRBD1 (5 bases). Trimming stripped 5 bases from V and 3 bases from J, with 8 bases between. The CDR3 is 13 amino acids. CDR1 and CDR2 (germline): MDHEN, SYDVKM. The CDR3 DNA is TGTGCCAGCAGTGGCAGGGATGGAAACACCATATATTTT. Translated: CASSGRDGNTIYF.

This clonotype was seen more than once but under ten times. The chain carries TRBV11-2 and TRBJ2-7; D is perhaps TRBD1 or TRBD2 (7 bases each). The CDR3 is 15 amino acids. Germline V gene lookup returns CDR1 SGHAT and CDR2 FQNNGV. Trimming took 3 bases from V and 3 from J, leaving 15 bases between them. The CDR3 region has the DNA TGTGCCAGCAGCTTCGGGGGAGGGGGCGGCTACGAGCAGTACTTC. As protein: CASSFGGGGGYEQYF.

This clonotype was picked up a small number of times. This CDR3 is CASSPQRQSSYEQYF. In DNA, the CDR3 is TGTGCCAGCAGCCCACAGAGACAGTCCTCCTACGAGCAGTACTTC. The chain recombines TRBV6-1 with TRBJ2-7, with D perhaps TRBD1 (5 bases). Per the germline V gene, CDR1 is MNHNS and CDR2 is SASEGT. V was trimmed by 6 bases and J by 0 bases, leaving 15 bases between them. The CDR3 extends over 15 amino acids.

This chain connects TRBV5-1 to TRBJ1-1, with D possibly TRBD1 on 6 matching bases. In germline, CDR1 is SGHRS, CDR2 YFSETQ. The germline V and J ends were trimmed by 0 bases and 0 bases, with 12 bases remaining between them. CDR3 length: 16 amino acids. Here the CDR3 DNA reads TGCGCCAGCAGCTTGGGGTGGACAGCCGTGAACACTGAAGCTTTCTTT. Its protein product is CASSLGWTAVNTEAFF. Combining the CDR3 with reference TRBV5-1 and TRBJ1-1 gives the whole variable domain KAGVTQTPRYLIKTRGQQVTLSCSPISGHRSVSWYQQTPGQGLQFLFEYFSETQRNKGNFPGRFSGRQFSNSRSEMNVSTLELGDSALYLCASSLGWTAVNTEAFFGQGTRLTVV.

A few counts support this clonotype. The chain has TRBV20-1 and TRBJ2-3; D uncertain. This CDR3 is 14 amino acids long. Trimming pared 0 bases from V and 1 base from J, leaving 8 bases between. CDR1 is DFQATT, CDR2 SNEGSKA, per germline (reference sequence). CDR3 region: CSARDWAGTDTQYF. CDR3 DNA sequence: TGCAGTGCTAGAGATTGGGCCGGCACAGATACGCAGTATTTT.

The chain has TRBV19 and TRBJ2-5, with D perhaps matching TRBD1 or TRBD2 (5 bases each). Germline CDR1 reads LNHDA; CDR2 reads SQIVND (reference sequence). The ends were cut back, 7 bases at V and 1 base at J, with 16 bases in the middle. The CDR3 extends over 15 amino acids. CDR3 DNA: TGTGCCAGTACCGACGGCCGGGACCCCCAAGAGACCCAGTACTTC. Residues: CASTDGRDPQETQYF. Using reference TRBV19 and TRBJ2-5 for the parts outside the CDR3, the full variable domain is DGGITQSPKYLFRKEGQNVTLSCEQNLNHDAMYWYRQDPGQGLRLIYYSQIVNDFQKGDIAEGYSVSREKKESFPLTVTSAQKNPTAFYLCASTDGRDPQETQYFGPGTRLLVL.